Listed below are T cell receptor beta chains from one sample, sequenced in a study of cytomegalovirus exposure and HLA in healthy donors. Some clones are missing from TCRdb's copy, which holds only in-frame ones; the method was immunoSEQ multiplex PCR. Of fewer than 150,000 clones in the sample, about 80% were seen once. The sample comprised PBMCs. All receptors come from a male donor in good health and CMV-seronegative. CDR3s include the opening cysteine and the closing phenylalanine or tryptophan. A D gene is named only where the DNA matches it firmly. Clone size is given for some rows only: seen once, a few or many times, or a class if the clone is expanded.

TRBV28,TRBJ1-6,.,.,CASSYTGVPLHF,TGTGCCAGCAGTTATACGGGTGTACCCCTCCACTTT
TRBV29-1,TRBJ2-5,TRBD2,.,CSVEDNGGGEGEQYF,TGCAGCGTTGAAGATAATGGCGGGGGGGAGGGGGAGCAGTACTTC
TRBV7-2,TRBJ1-2,TRBD1,.,CASSSNPGQGRGYTF,TGTGCCAGCAGCTCGAATCCGGGACAGGGCAGGGGCTACACCTTC
TRBV7-9,TRBJ1-2,.,.,CASSLGQGLDYGYTF,TGTGCCAGCAGCTTAGGGCAGGGCCTAGACTATGGCTACACCTTC
TRBV5-4,TRBJ2-1,TRBD2,few,CASSRGSSGRADEQFF,TGTGCCAGCAGCCGGGGATCTAGCGGTCGAGCTGATGAGCAGTTCTTC
TRBV27,TRBJ2-7,TRBD2,few,CASSLWGGEQYF,TGTGCCAGCAGTTTATGGGGGGGCGAGCAGTACTTC
TRBV19,TRBJ2-5,TRBD1,.,CASSSRTGPQETQYF,TGTGCCAGTAGTTCACGGACAGGGCCCCAAGAGACCCAGTACTTC
TRBV7-2,TRBJ1-2,TRBD1,.,CASSLETGANYGYTF,TGTGCCAGCAGCTTAGAGACAGGGGCTAACTATGGCTACACCTTC
TRBV6-1,TRBJ1-2,.,.,CASSASGNYGYTF,TGTGCCAGCAGTGCTTCCGGGAACTATGGCTACACCTTC
TRBV29-1,TRBJ1-1,.,.,CSGLLPVVAFF,TGCAGCGGTCTACTCCCGGTGGTCGCTTTCTTT
TRBV28,TRBJ1-6,TRBD1,.,CASSPDRGYSPLHF,TGTGCCAGCAGCCCCGACAGGGGATACTCACCCCTCCACTTT
TRBV5-1,TRBJ2-5,TRBD1,.,CASSPGQGQETQYF,TGCGCCAGCAGCCCCGGACAGGGGCAAGAGACCCAGTACTTC
TRBV7-9,TRBJ1-4,.,.,CASSSRVGEKLFF,TGTGCCAGCAGCTCCAGGGTTGGTGAAAAACTGTTTTTT
TRBV28,TRBJ2-7,TRBD2,once,CASSIIGLASEQYF,TGTGCCAGCAGCATAATAGGACTAGCGAGCGAGCAGTACTTC